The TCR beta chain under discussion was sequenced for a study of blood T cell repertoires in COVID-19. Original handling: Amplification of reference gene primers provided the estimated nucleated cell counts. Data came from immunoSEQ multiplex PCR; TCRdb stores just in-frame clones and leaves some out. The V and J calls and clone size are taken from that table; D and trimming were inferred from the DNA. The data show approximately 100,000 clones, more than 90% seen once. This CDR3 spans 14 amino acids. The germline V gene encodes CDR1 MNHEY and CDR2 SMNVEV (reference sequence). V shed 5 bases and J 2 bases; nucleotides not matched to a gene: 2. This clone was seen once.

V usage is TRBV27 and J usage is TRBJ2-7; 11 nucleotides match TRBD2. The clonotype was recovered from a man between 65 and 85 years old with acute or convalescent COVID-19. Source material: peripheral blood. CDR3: CASSLGLAAYEQYF. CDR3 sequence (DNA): TGTGCCAGCAGTCTGGGACTAGCGGCCTACGAGCAGTACTTC.